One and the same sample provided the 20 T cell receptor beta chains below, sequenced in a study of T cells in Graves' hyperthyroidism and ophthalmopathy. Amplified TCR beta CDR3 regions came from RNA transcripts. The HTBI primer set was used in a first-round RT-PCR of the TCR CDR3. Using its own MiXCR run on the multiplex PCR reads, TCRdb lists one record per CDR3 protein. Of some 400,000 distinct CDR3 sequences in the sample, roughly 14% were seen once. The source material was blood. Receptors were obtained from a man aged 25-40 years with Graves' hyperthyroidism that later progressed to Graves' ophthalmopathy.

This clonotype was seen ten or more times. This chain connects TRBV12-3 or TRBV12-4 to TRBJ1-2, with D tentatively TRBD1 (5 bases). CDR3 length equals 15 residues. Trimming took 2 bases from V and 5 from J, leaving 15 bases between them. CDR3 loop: CASSLRQGGVYGYTF. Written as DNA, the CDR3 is TGTGCCAGCAGTTTAAGGCAGGGCGGAGTGTATGGCTACACCTTC.

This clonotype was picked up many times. The CDR3 DNA follows: TGTGCCAGCAGTTTGGAGGGAGGGGCTCGGGAGCAGTACTTC. Residues: CASSLEGGAREQYF. The J gene is TRBJ2-7, the V gene TRBV12-3 or TRBV12-4; 7 nucleotides match TRBD2. The trim removed 3 bases at V and 7 bases at J, leaving 9 bases unmatched. The CDR3 runs to 14 residues.

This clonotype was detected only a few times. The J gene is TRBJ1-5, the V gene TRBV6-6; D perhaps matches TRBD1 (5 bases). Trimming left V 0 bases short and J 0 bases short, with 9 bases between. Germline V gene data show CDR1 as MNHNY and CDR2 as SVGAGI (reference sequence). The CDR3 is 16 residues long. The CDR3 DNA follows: TGTGCCAGCAGTTACTCCACAGGTTTTAGCAATCAGCCCCAGCATTTT. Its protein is CASSYSTGFSNQPQHF.

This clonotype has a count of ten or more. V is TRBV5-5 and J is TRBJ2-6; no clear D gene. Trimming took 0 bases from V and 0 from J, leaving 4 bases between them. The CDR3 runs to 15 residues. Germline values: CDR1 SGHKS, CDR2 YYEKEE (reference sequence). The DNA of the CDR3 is TGTGCCAGCAGCTTGGCCAACTCTGGGGCCAACGTCCTGACTTTC. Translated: CASSLANSGANVLTF.

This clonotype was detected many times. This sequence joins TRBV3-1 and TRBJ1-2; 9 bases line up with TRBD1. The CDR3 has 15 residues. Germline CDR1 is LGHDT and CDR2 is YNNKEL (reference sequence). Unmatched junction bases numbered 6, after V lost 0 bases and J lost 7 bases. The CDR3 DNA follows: TGTGCCAGCAGCCAAGAAGGGGACAGGGCACGTGGCTACACCTTC. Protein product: CASSQEGDRARGYTF.

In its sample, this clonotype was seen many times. Here the CDR3 DNA reads TGTGCCAGCAACAAACGTAGCGGAAACCAAGAGACCCAGTACTTC. Translating it yields CASNKRSGNQETQYF. The chain carries TRBV28 and TRBJ2-5, with D tentatively TRBD2 (6 bases). The ends were cut back, 7 bases at V and 0 bases at J, with 15 bases in the middle. The CDR3 covers 15 residues. The germline V gene encodes CDR1 MDHEN and CDR2 SYDVKM. Filled out from reference TRBV28 and TRBJ2-5, the complete variable domain reads DVKVTQSSRYLVKRTGEKVFLECVQDMDHENMFWYRQDPGLGLRLIYFSYDVKMKEKGDIPEGYSVSREKKERFSLILESASTNQTSMYLCASNKRSGNQETQYFGPGTRLLVL.

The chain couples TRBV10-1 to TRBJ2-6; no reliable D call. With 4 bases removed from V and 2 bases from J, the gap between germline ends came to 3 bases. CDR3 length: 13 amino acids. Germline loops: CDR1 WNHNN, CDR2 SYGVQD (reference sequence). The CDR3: CASSVTGANVLTF. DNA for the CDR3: TGCGCCAGCAGTGTAACTGGGGCCAACGTCCTGACTTTC.

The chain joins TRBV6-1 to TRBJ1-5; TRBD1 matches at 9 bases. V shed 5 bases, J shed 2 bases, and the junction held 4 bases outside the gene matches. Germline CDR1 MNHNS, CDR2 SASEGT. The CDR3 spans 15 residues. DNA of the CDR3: TGTGCCAGCAGTCACAGGGGGCTCGGCAATCAGCCCCAGCATTTT. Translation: CASSHRGLGNQPQHF.

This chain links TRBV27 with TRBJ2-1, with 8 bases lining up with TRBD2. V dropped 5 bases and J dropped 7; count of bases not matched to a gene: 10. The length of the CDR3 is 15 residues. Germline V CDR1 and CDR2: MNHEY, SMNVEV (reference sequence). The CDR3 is CASSPPGLGVNEQFF. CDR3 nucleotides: TGTGCCAGCAGTCCCCCGGGACTAGGGGTAAATGAGCAGTTCTTC.

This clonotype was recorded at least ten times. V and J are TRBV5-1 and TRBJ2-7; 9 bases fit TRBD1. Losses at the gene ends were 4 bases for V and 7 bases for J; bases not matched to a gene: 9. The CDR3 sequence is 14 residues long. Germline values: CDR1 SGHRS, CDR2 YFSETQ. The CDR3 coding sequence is TGCGCCAGCAGCCTATCGGGACAGGGAAGAGAGCAGTACTTC. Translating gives CASSLSGQGREQYF. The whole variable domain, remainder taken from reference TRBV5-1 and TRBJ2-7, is KAGVTQTPRYLIKTRGQQVTLSCSPISGHRSVSWYQQTPGQGLQFLFEYFSETQRNKGNFPGRFSGRQFSNSRSEMNVSTLELGDSALYLCASSLSGQGREQYFGPGTRLTVT.

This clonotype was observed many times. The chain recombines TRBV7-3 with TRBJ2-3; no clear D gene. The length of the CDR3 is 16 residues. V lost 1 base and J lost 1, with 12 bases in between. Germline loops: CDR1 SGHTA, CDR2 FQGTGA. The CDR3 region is CASSLNGVIGTDTQYF. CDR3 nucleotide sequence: TGTGCCAGCAGCTTAAACGGTGTAATCGGCACAGATACGCAGTATTTT.

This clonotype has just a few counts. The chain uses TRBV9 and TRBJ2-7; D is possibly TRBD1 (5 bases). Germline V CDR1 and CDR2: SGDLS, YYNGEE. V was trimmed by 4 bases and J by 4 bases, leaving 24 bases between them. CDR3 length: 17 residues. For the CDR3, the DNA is TGTGCCAGCAGCCCCAGACCCGACTTGGGGCTTCTGTACGAGCAGTACTTC. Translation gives CASSPRPDLGLLYEQYF.

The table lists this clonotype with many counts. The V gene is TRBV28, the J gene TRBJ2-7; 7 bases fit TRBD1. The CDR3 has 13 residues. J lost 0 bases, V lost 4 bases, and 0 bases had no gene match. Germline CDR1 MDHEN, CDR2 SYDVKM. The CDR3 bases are TGTGCCAGCAGTTGGACAGGCTCCTACGAGCAGTACTTC. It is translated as CASSWTGSYEQYF.

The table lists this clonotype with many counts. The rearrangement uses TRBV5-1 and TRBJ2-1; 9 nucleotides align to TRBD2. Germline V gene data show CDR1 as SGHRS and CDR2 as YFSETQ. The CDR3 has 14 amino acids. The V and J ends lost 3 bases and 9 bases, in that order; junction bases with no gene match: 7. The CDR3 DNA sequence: TGCGCCAGCAGCTCCGGGACTAGCCCCCGTGAGCAGTTCTTC. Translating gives CASSSGTSPREQFF.

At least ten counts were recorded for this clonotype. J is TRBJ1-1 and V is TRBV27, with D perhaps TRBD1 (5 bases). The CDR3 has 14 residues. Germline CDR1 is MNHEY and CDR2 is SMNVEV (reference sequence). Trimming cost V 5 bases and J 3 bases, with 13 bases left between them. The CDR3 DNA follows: TGTGCCAGCAGTCAAAAATGGGGGTACACTGAAGCTTTCTTT. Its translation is CASSQKWGYTEAFF.

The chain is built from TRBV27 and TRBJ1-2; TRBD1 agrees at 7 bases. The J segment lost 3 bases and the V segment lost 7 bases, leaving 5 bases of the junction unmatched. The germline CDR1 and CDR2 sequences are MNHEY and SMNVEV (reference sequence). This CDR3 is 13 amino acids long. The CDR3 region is CASKTTGHYGYTF. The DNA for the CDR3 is TGTGCCAGCAAAACGACAGGGCACTATGGCTACACCTTC.

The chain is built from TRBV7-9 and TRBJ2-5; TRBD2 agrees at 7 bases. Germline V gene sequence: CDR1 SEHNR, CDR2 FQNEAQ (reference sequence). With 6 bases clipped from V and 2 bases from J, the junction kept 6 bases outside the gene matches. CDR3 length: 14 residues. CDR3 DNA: TGTGCCAGCAGATCAGCGGGACTACAAGAGACCCAGTACTTC. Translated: CASRSAGLQETQYF.

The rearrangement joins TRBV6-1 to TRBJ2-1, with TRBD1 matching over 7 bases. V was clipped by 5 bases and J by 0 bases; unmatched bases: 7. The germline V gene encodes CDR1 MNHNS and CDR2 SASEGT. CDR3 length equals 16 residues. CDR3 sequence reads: CASSTRTGHSYNEQFF. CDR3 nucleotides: TGTGCCAGCAGTACCCGGACAGGACACTCCTACAATGAGCAGTTCTTC.

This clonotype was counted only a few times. The CDR3, as DNA: TGCGCCAGCAGTACGGGACTTACAATGAACACTGAAGCTTTCTTT. Protein: CASSTGLTMNTEAFF. The chain links TRBV5-1 to TRBJ1-1; D may be TRBD1 (5 bases). Germline V gene data show CDR1 as SGHRS and CDR2 as YFSETQ. This CDR3 comprises 15 residues. The V end was cut by 5 bases, the J end by 0 bases, with 14 bases between.

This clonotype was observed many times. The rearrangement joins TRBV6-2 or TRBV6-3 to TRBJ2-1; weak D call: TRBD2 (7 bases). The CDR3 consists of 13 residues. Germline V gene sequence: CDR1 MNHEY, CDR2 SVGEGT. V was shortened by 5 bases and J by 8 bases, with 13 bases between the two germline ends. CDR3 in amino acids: CASSAGAMDEQFF. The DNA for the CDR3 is TGTGCCAGCAGTGCGGGGGCTATGGATGAGCAGTTCTTC.